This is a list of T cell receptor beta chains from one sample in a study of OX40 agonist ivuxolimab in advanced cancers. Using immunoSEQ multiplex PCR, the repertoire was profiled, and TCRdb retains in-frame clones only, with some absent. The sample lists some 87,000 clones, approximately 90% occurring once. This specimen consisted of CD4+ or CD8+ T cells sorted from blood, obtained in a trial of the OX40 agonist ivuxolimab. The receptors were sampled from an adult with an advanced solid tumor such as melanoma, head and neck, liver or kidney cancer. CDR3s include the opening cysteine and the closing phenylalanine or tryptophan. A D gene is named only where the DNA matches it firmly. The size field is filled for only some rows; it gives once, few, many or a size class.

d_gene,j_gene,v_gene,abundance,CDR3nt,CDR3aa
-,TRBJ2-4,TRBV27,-,TGTGCCAGCAGTTCACAGGGAAACCCCAAAAACATTCAGTACTTC,CASSSQGNPKNIQYF
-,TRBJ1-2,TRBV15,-,TGTGCCACCAGCAGAGATAGGACGGAACTTAACTATGGCTACACCTTC,CATSRDRTELNYGYTF
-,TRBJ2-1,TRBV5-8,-,TGTGCCAGCAGCTCGCGACGCCGCTCCTACAATGAGCAGTTCTTC,CASSSRRRSYNEQFF
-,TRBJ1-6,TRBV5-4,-,TGTGCCAGCAGCTTACCGGGGTTCTCAAATTCACCCCTCCACTTT,CASSLPGFSNSPLHF
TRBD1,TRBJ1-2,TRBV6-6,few,TGTGCCAGCAGTTACGACAGGGGACGTGCTGGCTACACCTTC,CASSYDRGRAGYTF
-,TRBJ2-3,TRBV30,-,TGTGCCTGGAGTGTATGGGTCCTAAGCACAGATACGCAGTATTTT,CAWSVWVLSTDTQYF
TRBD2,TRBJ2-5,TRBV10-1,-,TGCGCCAGCAGTCGACTAGCGGGAGCCCAAGAGACCCAGTACTTC,CASSRLAGAQETQYF
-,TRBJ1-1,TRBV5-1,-,TGCGCCAGCAGCTTGGTGGGCGCGAGCAACACTGAAGCTTTCTTT,CASSLVGASNTEAFF
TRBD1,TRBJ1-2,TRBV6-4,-,TGTGCCAGCAGTGACGGGACAGGTTTC,CASSDGTGF
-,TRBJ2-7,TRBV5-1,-,TGCGCCAGCAGCTCGTCCTTAAGCTCCTACGAGCAGTACTTC,CASSSSLSSYEQYF
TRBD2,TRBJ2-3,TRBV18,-,TGTGCCAGCTCACCACGGCCAGCGGGAGTGACAGATACGCAGTATTTT,CASSPRPAGVTDTQYF
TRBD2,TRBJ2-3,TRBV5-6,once,TGTGCCAGCAGCCGGACTAGTTTCTACACAGATACGCAGTATTTT,CASSRTSFYTDTQYF
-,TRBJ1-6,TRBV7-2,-,TGTGCCAGCAGCGAGGGCTTAATTAGCTCCTATAATTCACCCCTCCACTTT,CASSEGLISSYNSPLHF
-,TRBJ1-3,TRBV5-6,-,TGTGCCAGCAGCTTGAGGGTAGGCGACACCATATATTTT,CASSLRVGDTIYF
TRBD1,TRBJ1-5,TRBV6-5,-,TGTGCCAGCAGTGGGGCGAGGGGGCACCAGCCCCAGCATTTT,CASSGARGHQPQHF
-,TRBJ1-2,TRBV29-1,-,TGCAGCGTTGGTTGGCGGCAGGGCAACTATGGCTACACCTTC,CSVGWRQGNYGYTF
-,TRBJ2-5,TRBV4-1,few,TGCGCCAGCAGCCAAGCTGGGACTGCACAAGAGACCCAGTACTTC,CASSQAGTAQETQYF
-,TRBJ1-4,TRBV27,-,TGTGCCAGCAGTAGGGACACTCCTGAAAAACTGTTTTTT,CASSRDTPEKLFF
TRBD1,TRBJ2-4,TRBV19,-,TGTGCCAGTAGTATAACGGGCCAGGGGGCATACATTCAGTACTTC,CASSITGQGAYIQYF
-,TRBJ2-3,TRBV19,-,TGTGCCAGTAGTCCGCTCGAAGGGGACACAGATACGCAGTATTTT,CASSPLEGDTDTQYF
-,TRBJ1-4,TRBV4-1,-,TGCGCCAGCAGCCATCCTAGAGGGGCCAGCAAGGGGACTAATGAAAAACTGTTTTTT,CASSHPRGASKGTNEKLFF
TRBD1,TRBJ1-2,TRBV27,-,TGTGCCAGCAGTCCCCGACAGGGGGCGTCAGCTAACTATGGCTACACCTTC,CASSPRQGASANYGYTF
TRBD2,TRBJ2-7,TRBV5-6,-,TGTGCCAGCAGCTCGCCCACCCTAGCGGGGGGGCCGGGGGAGCAGTACTTC,CASSSPTLAGGPGEQYF
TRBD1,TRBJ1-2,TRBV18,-,TGTGCCAGCTCACCGGAGACAGGGATCGTCGTAGGCTACACCTTC,CASSPETGIVVGYTF
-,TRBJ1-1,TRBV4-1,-,TGCGCCAGCAGCCAAGCGGGAACCGCTTTCTTT,CASSQAGTAFF
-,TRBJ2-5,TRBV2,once,TGTGCCAGCAGTGGGACACGGTACCAAGAGACCCAGTACTTC,CASSGTRYQETQYF
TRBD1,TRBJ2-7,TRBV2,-,TGTGCCAGCGTTCAAGACAGGGGAGACGAGCAGTACTTC,CASVQDRGDEQYF
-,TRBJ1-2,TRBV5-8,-,TGTGCCAGCAGCTCCCTACGGGGTTACTATGGCTACACCTTC,CASSSLRGYYGYTF
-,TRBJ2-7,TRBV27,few,TGTGCCAGCAGAGATGGGAGAGTGGGCGAGCAGTACTTC,CASRDGRVGEQYF
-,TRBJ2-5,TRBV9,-,TGTGCCAGCAGCGTAGAGAGGGGAGAGACCCAGTACTTC,CASSVERGETQYF
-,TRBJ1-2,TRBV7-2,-,TGTGCCAGCAGCTTGGGCAACTATGGCTACACCTTC,CASSLGNYGYTF
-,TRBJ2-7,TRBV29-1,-,TGCAGCGTTGATCCAGGGGGGAGCGAGCAGTACTTC,CSVDPGGSEQYF
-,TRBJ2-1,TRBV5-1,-,TGCGCCAGCAGCCTGGTAAAGAGGGCAGGGAAGTTCTTC,CASSLVKRAGKFF
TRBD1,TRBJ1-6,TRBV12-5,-,TGTGCTAGTGGGCCCGGGACAGGTTCACCCCTCCACTTT,CASGPGTGSPLHF
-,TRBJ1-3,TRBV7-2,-,TGTGCCAGCAGCTTAGAATCAGGGTCCGGAAACACCATATATTTT,CASSLESGSGNTIYF